This is a list of T cell receptor beta chains from one sample in a study of OX40 agonist ivuxolimab in advanced cancers. Produced via immunoSEQ multiplex PCR; TCRdb's table is partial and in-frame only. The sample contains some 60,000 clones, around 90% of which appear only once. Specimen: CD4+ or CD8+ T cells sorted from blood, collected in a trial of the OX40 agonist ivuxolimab. These receptor sequences come from an adult with an advanced solid tumor such as melanoma, head and neck, liver or kidney cancer. Each CDR3 is given with its conserved first and last residue. Each record gives: V gene, J gene, clone size, CDR3 protein. Clone size is given for some rows only: seen once, a few or many times, or a class if the clone is expanded.

V: TRBV28
J: TRBJ1-2
size: -
CDR3: CASKRGGAAYGYTF

V: TRBV20-1
J: TRBJ2-4
size: -
CDR3: CSASDNILYF

V: TRBV2
J: TRBJ1-2
size: -
CDR3: CASRAQGAHYGYTF

V: TRBV5-1
J: TRBJ2-7
size: -
CDR3: CASSHSEGTEGSYEQYF

V: TRBV30
J: TRBJ2-1
size: -
CDR3: CAWSRDSVPVSEQFF

V: TRBV5-1
J: TRBJ2-1
size: once
CDR3: CASSLGGRTYNEQFF

V: TRBV19
J: TRBJ1-5
size: -
CDR3: CASSMSQVRQPQHF

V: TRBV1
J: TRBJ2-6
size: -
CDR3: CTSSQDRGGTGVNSGANVLTF

V: TRBV28
J: TRBJ1-5
size: once
CDR3: CASSSGQGRYQPQHF

V: TRBV9
J: TRBJ2-1
size: few
CDR3: CASSLGGLAGGGNEQFF

V: TRBV6-5
J: TRBJ1-6
size: -
CDR3: CASRAQSPHNSPLHF

V: TRBV11-2
J: TRBJ2-1
size: few
CDR3: CASSLAGQGSYNEQFF

V: TRBV19
J: TRBJ2-7
size: -
CDR3: CASSISGNYEQYF

V: TRBV29-1
J: TRBJ2-7
size: -
CDR3: CSVELAGVQKTPYEQYF

V: TRBV7-9
J: TRBJ1-1
size: -
CDR3: CASSRGGTEAFF

V: TRBV6-1
J: TRBJ2-7
size: -
CDR3: CASSPGGISYEQYF

V: TRBV5-1
J: -
size: -
CDR3: CASSLGQPDADEQYF

V: TRBV6-6
J: TRBJ1-5
size: -
CDR3: CASSRNSNQPQHF

V: TRBV7-3
J: TRBJ2-5
size: -
CDR3: CASSPANKETQYF

V: TRBV6-5
J: TRBJ1-2
size: -
CDR3: CASSSVDRGYGYTF

V: TRBV5-8
J: TRBJ2-6
size: -
CDR3: CASSPGPTGANVLTF

V: TRBV10-3
J: TRBJ2-7
size: -
CDR3: CAISQGPRTESSYEQYF

V: TRBV27
J: TRBJ2-1
size: -
CDR3: CASKPGLAGDGQFF

V: TRBV6-1
J: TRBJ2-3
size: few
CDR3: CASSDRNRDPLFLAQYF

V: TRBV7-6
J: TRBJ2-7
size: -
CDR3: CASSLVGSGPISYEQYF

V: TRBV5-6
J: TRBJ1-2
size: -
CDR3: CASSLRGYSYGYTF